These T cell receptor beta chains were read from a single sample in a study of vaccination and CD4 T cells after COVID-19. From the PCR reads, TCRdb called clonotypes with MiXCR, one entry per CDR3 protein. Of 11,000 to 15,000 distinct CDR3 sequences in the sample, about 26% were seen once. These receptors have no known antigen. Material for sequencing was cultured CD4+ T cells from blood. The receptor set was obtained from a human donor with COVID-19. CDR3s include the opening cysteine and the closing phenylalanine or tryptophan. D genes are given only for firm matches. Clone size is given for some rows only: seen once, a few or many times, or a class if the clone is expanded.

CDR3aa	CDR3nt	v_gene	abundance	d_gene	j_gene
CASSLSSAQETQYF	TGCGCCAGCAGCTTGTCGTCAGCCCAAGAGACCCAGTACTTC	TRBV5-1	few	-	TRBJ2-5
CASSFRRAAPGELFF	TGTGCCAGCAGCTTTCGCAGGGCGGCCCCCGGGGAGCTGTTTTTT	TRBV7-2	few	-	TRBJ2-2
CSASSQKNTEAFF	TGCAGTGCTAGTTCACAGAAGAACACTGAAGCTTTCTTT	TRBV20-1	few	-	TRBJ1-1
CASSPARGVGETQYF	TGTGCCAGCAGCCCCGCCCGGGGGGTCGGAGAGACCCAGTACTTC	TRBV7-3	few	TRBD2	TRBJ2-5
CASSLAGQGVWAGELFF	TGTGCCAGCAGCTTAGCGGGACAGGGCGTATGGGCCGGGGAGCTGTTTTTT	TRBV7-6	-	TRBD1	TRBJ2-2
CATSEGTGRATEAFF	TGTGCCACCAGTGAGGGGACAGGGAGGGCCACTGAAGCTTTCTTT	TRBV24-1	few	TRBD1	TRBJ1-1
CASSPAGRLLSGNTIYF	TGTGCCAGCAGCCCCGCCGGACGGCTTCTCTCTGGAAACACCATATATTTT	TRBV6-1	few	-	TRBJ1-3
CASSLARTGPGNTIYF	TGTGCCAGCAGCTTAGCTCGGACAGGTCCTGGAAACACCATATATTTT	TRBV7-2	few	TRBD1	TRBJ1-3
CSVFRTETQYF	TGCAGTGTTTTCAGGACGGAGACCCAGTACTTC	TRBV20-1	few	-	TRBJ2-5
CSARDLVRSGAETQYF	TGCAGTGCTAGAGATCTGGTTAGGTCGGGCGCAGAGACCCAGTACTTC	TRBV20-1	-	-	TRBJ2-5
CSARGGRGGLNTQYF	TGCAGTGCTAGAGGGGGGCGGGGGGGGCTAAATACGCAGTATTTT	TRBV20-1	-	TRBD2	TRBJ2-3
CASSPPGRASTGELFF	TGTGCCAGCAGCCCCCCGGGCAGGGCCAGCACCGGGGAGCTGTTTTTT	TRBV7-2	medium-sized	-	TRBJ2-2
CASSLGRNTEAFF	TGTGCCAGCAGCTTGGGTCGGAACACTGAAGCTTTCTTT	TRBV7-8	-	-	TRBJ1-1
CSGTSGRPYSNQPQHF	TGCAGTGGGACGTCGGGCAGACCCTATAGCAATCAGCCCCAGCATTTT	TRBV20-1	few	-	TRBJ1-5